This T cell receptor (beta chain) derives from a study of identical twins. The trim removed 5 bases at V and 1 base at J, leaving 4 bases unmatched. Germline CDR1 is MNHEY and CDR2 is SMNVEV (reference sequence). This CDR3 is built from 15 residues. Regarding the study as a whole: Beta out-of-frame twin sharing showed a weaker excess.

A single record per CDR3 protein comes from TCRdb applying MiXCR to the 5' RACE reads. The top ten clones hold around 1.9% of a sample with hundreds of thousands of distinct CDR3 sequences, around 6.1% of them seen once. This clonotype was recorded many times. The antigen is undetermined. This TCR derives from a man aged 18 to 29 in good health. Sequenced material: naive T cells sorted from blood. This chain joins TRBV27 and TRBJ2-2; 7 bases fit TRBD2. The CDR3 nucleotides read TGTGCCAGCAGTCCCAGCGGGAAGAACACCGGGGAGCTGTTTTTT. It codes for CASSPSGKNTGELFF.